Listed below are T cell receptor beta chains from one sample, sequenced in a study of blood T cells in healthy people across ages. TCRdb reprocessed the 5' RACE reads via MiXCR and lists one record per CDR3 protein. The sample consists of more than 1,000,000 distinct CDR3 sequences, roughly a quarter of them appearing once. Separately, the same data were catalogued under a study of T cells of mothers and their children.

Specimen: blood. The receptors come from a girl aged 2-10 years in good health. CDR3s include the opening cysteine and the closing phenylalanine or tryptophan. The order of the fields is clone size, D gene, J gene, V gene, CDR3 protein, CDR3 DNA. The D gene is left open where the match is weak. Rows may omit the clone size; those that give it use once, few, many or a size class.

>.|.|TRBJ1-4|TRBV7-2
CASSLDSRTKLFF
TGTGCCAGCAGCTTAGACAGCCGGACAAAACTGTTTTTT
>.|TRBD1|TRBJ1-5|TRBV28
CASLNLDRVGQPQHF
TGTGCCAGTCTCAACCTGGACAGGGTCGGTCAGCCCCAGCATTTT
>.|.|TRBJ2-5|TRBV29-1
CSVGTGPTPPRETQYF
TGCAGCGTGGGGACGGGACCTACTCCCCCCAGAGAGACCCAGTACTTC
>.|TRBD2|TRBJ2-1|TRBV20-1
CSARTGTSAWGYNEQFF
TGCAGTGCTAGGACCGGGACTAGCGCGTGGGGGTACAATGAGCAGTTCTTC
>.|.|TRBJ2-5|TRBV3-1
CASSQELRGAETQYF
TGTGCCAGCAGCCAAGAATTGAGGGGGGCAGAGACCCAGTACTTC
>few|.|TRBJ2-1|TRBV24-1
CATSDSLFGGVYNEQFF
TGTGCCACCAGTGACTCTTTGTTCGGCGGGGTCTACAATGAGCAGTTCTTC
>.|.|TRBJ2-6|TRBV3-1
CASSPSGIHSGANVLTF
TGTGCCAGCAGCCCATCCGGGATCCACTCTGGGGCCAACGTCCTGACTTTC
>few|TRBD1|TRBJ1-1|TRBV11-2
CASSPPGGGAEAFF
TGTGCCAGCAGCCCACCCGGAGGGGGCGCTGAAGCTTTCTTT
>.|.|TRBJ2-3|TRBV7-9
CASSFDRWGISTDTQYF
TGTGCCAGCAGCTTCGATCGCTGGGGAATTAGCACAGATACGCAGTATTTT
>.|.|TRBJ1-2|TRBV7-2
CASSFTQGGGYTF
TGTGCCAGCAGCTTCACGCAGGGAGGTGGCTACACCTTC
>.|.|TRBJ1-2|TRBV12-3/TRBV12-4
CAIFKGGDYGYTF
TGTGCCATCTTTAAAGGGGGGGACTATGGCTACACCTTC
>few|TRBD2|TRBJ2-5|TRBV7-2
CASSSDPLTSGETQYF
TGTGCCAGCAGTTCAGATCCATTGACTAGCGGTGAGACCCAGTACTTC
>few|.|TRBJ2-5|TRBV7-6
CASSFELGTQETQYF
TGTGCCAGCAGCTTCGAGCTAGGGACCCAAGAGACCCAGTACTTC
>few|.|TRBJ1-4|TRBV5-1
CASSQMAGSNEKLFF
TGCGCCAGCAGCCAGATGGCGGGGAGTAATGAAAAACTGTTTTTT
>.|.|TRBJ2-4|TRBV20-1
CSAREPPGIAKNIQYF
TGCAGTGCTAGAGAGCCTCCGGGAATAGCCAAAAACATTCAGTACTTC
>few|.|TRBJ2-7|TRBV6-5
CASRMGGLDQYEQYF
TGTGCCAGCAGGATGGGGGGACTCGATCAATACGAGCAGTACTTC
>.|.|TRBJ2-1|TRBV10-3
CAISERYEEQFF
TGTGCCATCAGTGAAAGGTATGAGGAGCAGTTCTTC
>.|.|TRBJ1-1|TRBV11-2
CASSSGRSEAFF
TGTGCCAGCAGCTCCGGACGGTCCGAAGCTTTCTTT
>many|TRBD1|TRBJ2-4|TRBV20-1
CSARVTGTGVNIQYF
TGCAGTGCTAGGGTTACCGGGACAGGGGTTAACATTCAGTACTTC
>.|.|TRBJ2-5|TRBV5-1
CASGVEDSYQETQYF
TGCGCCAGCGGCGTAGAGGACAGCTACCAAGAGACCCAGTACTTC
>few|TRBD2|TRBJ2-3|TRBV7-3
CASTSAGMDTDTQYF
TGTGCCAGCACATCAGCGGGAATGGACACAGATACGCAGTATTTT
>.|TRBD1|TRBJ1-2|TRBV15
CATSKGQNYGYTF
TGTGCCACCAGCAAGGGACAGAACTATGGCTACACCTTC
>.|TRBD1|TRBJ1-1|TRBV5-1
CAGSLTGENTEAFF
TGCGCCGGCAGCTTGACAGGGGAGAACACTGAAGCTTTCTTT
>.|.|TRBJ2-2|TRBV2
CASEKGGSGITGELFF
TGTGCCAGCGAGAAGGGGGGGAGTGGAATCACCGGGGAGCTGTTTTTT
>.|.|TRBJ2-5|TRBV12-3/TRBV12-4
CASSDHRDRAEQYF
TGTGCCAGCAGTGATCACCGGGACCGTGCGGAGCAGTACTTC
>.|.|TRBJ1-2|TRBV7-9
CASSSTLGTFYGYTF
TGTGCCAGCAGCTCCACGCTGGGGACCTTCTATGGCTACACCTTC
>few|.|TRBJ1-2|TRBV5-1
CASRLRGEDGYTF
TGCGCCAGCAGATTGCGGGGGGAGGATGGCTACACCTTC
>.|.|TRBJ1-6|TRBV7-2
CASSLSGVDSPLHF
TGTGCCAGCAGCTTGAGTGGGGTGGATTCACCCCTCCACTTT
>.|.|TRBJ2-7|TRBV13
CASSYRGLEQYF
TGTGCCAGCAGCTACCGAGGGCTGGAGCAGTACTTC
>.|.|TRBJ1-2|TRBV24-1
CATSGDSTYGHTF
TGTGCCACCAGTGGAGACAGTACCTATGGCCACACCTTC
>.|.|TRBJ1-5|TRBV27
CASSLWQQGNQPQHF
TGTGCCAGCAGTTTGTGGCAGCAAGGCAATCAGCCCCAGCATTTT
>.|.|TRBJ2-1|TRBV12-3/TRBV12-4
CASSLKDFGGLGEQFF
TGTGCCAGCAGTTTAAAGGACTTTGGGGGTCTAGGTGAGCAGTTCTTC
>.|.|TRBJ2-7|TRBV5-1
CASKKRELDYEQYF
TGCGCCAGCAAAAAGAGGGAGCTAGACTACGAGCAGTACTTC
>.|TRBD2|TRBJ2-3|TRBV28
CASSWARGVTDTQYF
TGTGCCAGCAGTTGGGCGCGGGGGGTCACAGATACGCAGTATTTT
>.|.|TRBJ1-2|TRBV20-1
CSARETSGGRNGYTF
TGCAGTGCTCGTGAAACATCCGGGGGGCGGAATGGCTACACCTTC
>.|TRBD2|TRBJ2-3|TRBV20-1
CSARTSGEDTQYF
TGCAGTGCTAGGACTAGCGGGGAAGATACGCAGTATTTT
>.|.|TRBJ2-4|TRBV3-1
CASSRQNQNIQYF
TGTGCCAGCAGCCGACAAAATCAAAACATTCAGTACTTC
>.|.|TRBJ2-7|TRBV28
CACKGPYEQYF
TGTGCCTGCAAAGGGCCCTACGAGCAGTACTTC
>.|TRBD1|TRBJ2-1|TRBV29-1
CSVVGVTGDYNEQFF
TGCAGCGTTGTTGGCGTGACAGGGGACTACAATGAGCAGTTCTTC
>.|TRBD1|TRBJ2-4|TRBV4-1
CASSLTRDRDQYF
TGCGCCAGCAGCCTAACGAGGGACAGGGACCAGTACTTC
>few|.|TRBJ1-3|TRBV9
CASSAPGSFSGNTIYF
TGTGCCAGCAGCGCGCCAGGGTCCTTCTCTGGAAACACCATATATTTT
>.|.|TRBJ1-2|TRBV3-1
CASSQELGRGYTF
TGTGCCAGCAGCCAAGAATTGGGTCGCGGCTACACCTTC
>.|TRBD2|TRBJ2-1|TRBV5-1
CASSFSGRAEGEQFF
TGCGCCAGCAGCTTTAGCGGGAGGGCCGAGGGTGAGCAGTTCTTC
>.|.|TRBJ2-7|TRBV6-2/TRBV6-3
CASRRGYEQYF
TGTGCCAGCAGAAGGGGCTACGAGCAGTACTTC
>.|.|TRBJ2-5|TRBV2
CASRFQGGQETQYF
TGTGCCAGCAGATTTCAGGGAGGACAAGAGACCCAGTACTTC
>.|.|TRBJ2-7|TRBV7-9
CASSLALDPTYEQHF
TGTGCCAGCAGCTTAGCCCTAGATCCGACCTACGAGCAGCACTTC
>.|.|TRBJ2-1|TRBV7-2
CANSGVGKQFF
TGTGCCAACAGCGGTGTTGGGAAACAGTTCTTC
>many|TRBD2|TRBJ2-3|TRBV29-1
CSDQLAGTDTQYF
TGCAGCGACCAACTAGCGGGCACAGATACGCAGTATTTT